This TCR beta chain stems from a study of shared clonotypes between healthy human individuals. The CDR3 is 13 amino acids. The germline V and J ends were trimmed by 5 bases and 3 bases, with 11 bases remaining between them. Per germline, CDR1 LNHDA and CDR2 SQIVND (reference sequence). Study-wide findings and caveats: In having few donors, the study represented limited genetic and exposure-history diversity.

TCRdb's table, derived via immunoSEQ multiplex PCR, lists solely in-frame clones and lacks some. Of fewer than 1 million clones detected, approximately 96% appear once; the ten largest clones hold under 0.3%. About this clone: As yet, its antigen is unknown.

Positive CCR7 selection of CD45RO-negative cells yielded the naive CD8 cells, and terminally differentiated effector memory CD45RA+ cells were excluded. The rearrangement uses TRBV19 and TRBJ2-7, with a weak D call TRBD1 (6 bases). The sequenced sample was naive CD8+ T cells sorted from blood. This receptor was taken from a man aged 30-40 years in good health. The CDR3 DNA is TGTGCCAGTAGTTATAGGACAGTCTACGAGCAGTACTTC. This gives the protein CASSYRTVYEQYF. The full variable domain, completed using reference TRBV19 and TRBJ2-7, is DGGITQSPKYLFRKEGQNVTLSCEQNLNHDAMYWYRQDPGQGLRLIYYSQIVNDFQKGDIAEGYSVSREKKESFPLTVTSAQKNPTAFYLCASSYRTVYEQYFGPGTRLTVT.